This T cell receptor beta chain came from a study of early T cells in non-severe SARS-CoV-2 infection. The overall study: Chains stayed unpaired after sequencing of bulk RNA from unsorted whole blood.

Study-level results: Matching against VDJdb likely underestimated virus-specific expansions, favoring anti-spike CD8.

The CDR3 sequence is 13 residues long. The V and J ends lost 4 bases and 8 bases, in that order; junction bases with no gene match: 3. Germline assignment: CDR1 LNHDA and CDR2 SQIVND (reference sequence). Only a few counts were recorded for this clonotype. The antigen is unknown. Unique molecular identifier tags were affixed to discrete cDNA molecules. TCRdb reprocessed the 5' RACE reads with MiXCR, giving one entry per CDR3 protein. Of tens of thousands of distinct CDR3 sequences in the sample, 7% to 10% were seen once. The genes are TRBV19 and TRBJ1-4, with 8 bases fitting TRBD1. This clonotype originated in an adult who was a healthcare worker with PCR-confirmed SARS-CoV-2 infection or an uninfected control (not recorded which). The sequences come from whole blood, collected at baseline. CDR3 in amino acids: CASSSNRGEKLFF. The CDR3 DNA is TGTGCCAGTAGTAGCAACAGGGGGGAAAAACTGTTTTTT. Based on the CDR3 plus reference TRBV19 and TRBJ1-4, the full variable domain is DGGITQSPKYLFRKEGQNVTLSCEQNLNHDAMYWYRQDPGQGLRLIYYSQIVNDFQKGDIAEGYSVSREKKESFPLTVTSAQKNPTAFYLCASSSNRGEKLFFGSGTQLSVL.